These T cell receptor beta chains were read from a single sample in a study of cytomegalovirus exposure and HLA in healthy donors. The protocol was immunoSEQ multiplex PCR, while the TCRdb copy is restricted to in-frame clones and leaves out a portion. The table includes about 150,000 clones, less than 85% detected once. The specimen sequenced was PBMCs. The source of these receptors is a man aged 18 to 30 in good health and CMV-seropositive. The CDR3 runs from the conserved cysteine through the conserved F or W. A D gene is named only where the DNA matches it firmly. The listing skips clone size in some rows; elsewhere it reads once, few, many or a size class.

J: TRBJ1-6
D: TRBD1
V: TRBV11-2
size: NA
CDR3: CASSLEEQGLGTPLHF
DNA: TGTGCCAGCAGCTTAGAAGAACAGGGGCTGGGGACACCCCTCCACTTT

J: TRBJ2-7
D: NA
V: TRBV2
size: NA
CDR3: CASSGGGGGEQYF
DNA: TGTGCCAGCTCGGGAGGGGGCGGGGGCGAGCAGTACTTC

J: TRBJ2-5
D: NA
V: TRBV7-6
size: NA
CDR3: CASSLREWETQYF
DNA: TGTGCCAGCAGCTTAAGAGAGTGGGAGACCCAGTACTTC

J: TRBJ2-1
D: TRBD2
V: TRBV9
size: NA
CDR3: CASSASPSGRAFNEQFF
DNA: TGTGCCAGCAGCGCCTCCCCTTCCGGGAGGGCCTTTAATGAGCAGTTCTTC

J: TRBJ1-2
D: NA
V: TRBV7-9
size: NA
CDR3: CASSLDGGAGGYTF
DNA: TGTGCCAGCAGCTTAGACGGCGGGGCGGGTGGCTACACCTTC

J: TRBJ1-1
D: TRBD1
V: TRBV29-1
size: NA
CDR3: CSVLGQGSSRMNTEAFF
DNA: TGCAGCGTACTCGGACAGGGAAGTAGTCGGATGAACACTGAAGCTTTCTTT

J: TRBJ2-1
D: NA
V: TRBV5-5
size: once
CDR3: CASSLGLTASEQFF
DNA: TGTGCCAGCAGCTTGGGTCTGACAGCCTCGGAGCAGTTCTTC

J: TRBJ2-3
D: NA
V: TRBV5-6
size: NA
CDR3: CASGLVEDTQYF
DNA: TGTGCCAGCGGCCTCGTTGAAGATACGCAGTATTTT

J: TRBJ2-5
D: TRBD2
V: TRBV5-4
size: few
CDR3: CASSQKAGFGQETQYF
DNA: TGTGCCAGCAGTCAAAAAGCGGGGTTTGGCCAAGAGACCCAGTACTTC

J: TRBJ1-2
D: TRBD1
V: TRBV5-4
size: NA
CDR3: CASSSSQGANGYTF
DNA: TGTGCCAGCAGCTCTTCCCAGGGGGCGAATGGCTACACCTTC

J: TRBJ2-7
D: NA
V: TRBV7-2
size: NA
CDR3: CASSLDPVHSTYEQYF
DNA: TGTGCCAGCAGCTTAGACCCCGTGCACAGTACCTACGAGCAGTACTTC

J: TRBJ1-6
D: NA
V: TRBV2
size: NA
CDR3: CASGPRGGFDSPLHF
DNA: TGTGCCAGCGGACCGAGGGGGGGGTTCGATTCACCCCTCCACTTT

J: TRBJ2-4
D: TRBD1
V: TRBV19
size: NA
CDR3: CASSSAGTGGPGAKNIQYF
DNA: TGTGCCAGTAGTAGTGCCGGGACAGGGGGCCCGGGGGCCAAAAACATTCAGTACTTC

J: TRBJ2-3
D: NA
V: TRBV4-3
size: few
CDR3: CASSPGLLSTGTDTQYF
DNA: TGCGCCAGCAGCCCAGGACTACTGTCGACGGGCACAGATACGCAGTATTTT

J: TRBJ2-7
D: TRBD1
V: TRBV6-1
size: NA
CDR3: CASLTGGQVSYEQYF
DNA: TGTGCCAGCTTAACTGGGGGACAGGTCTCCTACGAGCAGTACTTC

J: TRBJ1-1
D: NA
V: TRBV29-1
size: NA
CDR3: CSVLKGGGSPEAFF
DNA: TGCAGCGTTCTGAAAGGCGGAGGTTCGCCTGAAGCTTTCTTT

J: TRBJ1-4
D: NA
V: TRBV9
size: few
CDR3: CASSVDGRVGGKLFF
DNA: TGTGCCAGCAGCGTAGATGGGAGGGTAGGAGGAAAACTGTTTTTT

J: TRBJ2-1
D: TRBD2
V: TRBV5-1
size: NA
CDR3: CASSWGLAGEYNEQFF
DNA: TGCGCCAGCAGCTGGGGACTAGCGGGGGAATACAATGAGCAGTTCTTC

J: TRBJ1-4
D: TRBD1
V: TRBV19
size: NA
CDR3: CASSMRQGDEKLFF
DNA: TGTGCCAGTAGTATGAGACAGGGAGATGAAAAACTGTTTTTT

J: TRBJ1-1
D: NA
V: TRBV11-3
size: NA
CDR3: CASSPGAGAMNTEAFF
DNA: TGTGCCAGCAGCCCCGGCGCAGGGGCCATGAACACTGAAGCTTTCTTT

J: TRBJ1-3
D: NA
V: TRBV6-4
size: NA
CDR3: CASSVQNSGNTIYF
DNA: TGTGCCAGCAGTGTTCAAAATTCTGGAAACACCATATATTTT

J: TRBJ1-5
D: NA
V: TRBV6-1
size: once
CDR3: CASSEARSGRISQPQHF
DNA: TGTGCCAGCAGTGAAGCGAGGAGTGGTCGGATAAGTCAGCCCCAGCATTTT

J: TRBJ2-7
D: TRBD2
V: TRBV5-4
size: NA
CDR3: CASSLDAGLPTYEQYF
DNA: TGTGCCAGCAGCTTGGATGCGGGACTACCTACCTACGAGCAGTACTTC